In this sample, the clone carrying this T cell receptor beta chain turned up a few times. As yet, its antigen is unknown. The CDR3 length is 15 residues. Germline V gene data show CDR1 as SGHAT and CDR2 as FQNNGV. The V segment lost 6 bases and the J segment 7 bases; nucleotides outside the gene matches: 9. Vbeta (60) and Jbeta (13) primers were used in the PCR. Repertoires were generated with immunoSEQ multiplex PCR, while TCRdb's copy carries only in-frame clones and drops some. The table has some 150,000 clones, 71% seen once. This specimen belongs to a study of cytomegalovirus exposure and HLA in healthy donors. Findings and limits, study-wide: The investigators catalogued 180 or so TCR beta chains as cytomegalovirus-associated. Analysis performed later showed TCR beta chains linked to HLA being more clonally expanded than equally common others.

The sequenced sample was PBMCs. This sequence joins TRBV11-2 and TRBJ1-4; the match to TRBD1 covers 9 bases. This receptor was obtained from a woman aged 25 to 39 in good health and CMV-seronegative. The chain's CDR3 is CASRSIRDRAEKLFF. As DNA, the CDR3 is TGTGCCAGCAGATCAATTCGGGACAGGGCTGAAAAACTGTTTTTT.